The clone carrying this T cell receptor beta chain was detected ten times or more. The antigen remains unidentified. The data derive from a study of T cells after yellow fever vaccination. Study observations and caveats: FACS-sorted repertoires could harbor abundant contaminating bulk-population clonotypes. Overlap between CD4 and CD8 compartments was detected for a small share of clonotypes. A faster peak, day 5 versus 15, was reached by the weaker secondary response.

CDR1 and CDR2 from the germline V gene are MDHEN and SYDVKM. With 4 bases removed from V and 7 bases from J, the gap between germline ends came to 11 bases. This CDR3 contains 12 residues. TCRdb re-derived calls from the 5' RACE reads in MiXCR, one entry per CDR3 protein. The sample lists around 140,000 distinct CDR3 sequences; under 8% were seen once. This specimen consisted of CD4+ T cells sorted from PBMCs, obtained 10 days after the yellow fever booster vaccination. The gene calls are TRBV28 and TRBJ2-7, with no clear D. The TCR comes from a man aged 30 to 39 who received the YFV17D yellow fever vaccine. Here the CDR3 DNA reads TGTGCCAGCAGTTCCCAGGTCCCGGAGCAGTACTTC. This translates into CASSSQVPEQYF.